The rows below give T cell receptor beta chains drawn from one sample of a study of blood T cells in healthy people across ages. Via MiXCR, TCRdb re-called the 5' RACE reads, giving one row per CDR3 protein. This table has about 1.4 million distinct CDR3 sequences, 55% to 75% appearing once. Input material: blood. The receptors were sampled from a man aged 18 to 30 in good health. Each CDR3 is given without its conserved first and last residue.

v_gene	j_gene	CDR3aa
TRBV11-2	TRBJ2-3	ASSRSGDTDTQY
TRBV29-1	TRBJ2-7	SVEVFTSSYEQY
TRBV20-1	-	SARTSPIEQY
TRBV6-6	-	ASYRDSPYEQY
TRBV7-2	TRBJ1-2	ASSLGGGGTYGYT
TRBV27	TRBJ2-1	ASRGPMGIEEQF
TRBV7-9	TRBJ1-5	ASTEDRNQPQH
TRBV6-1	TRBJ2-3	ASSETGGGGRRY
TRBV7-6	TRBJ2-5	ASSLFSRTGRETQY
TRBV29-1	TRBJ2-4	SVRGINEQY
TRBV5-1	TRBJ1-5	ASSLDIGRRSNQPQH
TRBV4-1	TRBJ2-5	ASSQGDRGETQY
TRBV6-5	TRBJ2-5	ASRIGSLVQETQY
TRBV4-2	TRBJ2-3	ASSARTGARDTQY
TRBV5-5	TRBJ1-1	ASSWDRSYTEAF
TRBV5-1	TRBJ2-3	ASSSPEDRRITDTQY
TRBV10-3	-	AISEGDLVYEQY
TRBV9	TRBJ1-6	ASSVHGQITYNSPLH